Listed below are T cell receptor beta chains from one sample, sequenced in a study of T cell responses to AZD1222 COVID-19 vaccine. Profiling relied on immunoSEQ multiplex PCR, and the TCRdb table lists in-frame clones only, not all of them. This sample has 150,000 to 200,000 clones; about 92% occur once, and the top ten carry approximately 1.3%. This specimen consisted of peripheral blood, obtained 28 days after the second AZD1222 dose. These receptors were obtained from an adult who received the AZD1222 COVID-19 vaccine. Both conserved end residues are part of each CDR3. D genes are given only for firm matches.

>TRBV6-2/TRBV6-3|TRBJ2-3|TRBD2
CASSPSGRARADTQYF
>TRBV5-1|TRBJ1-1|NA
CASSLEETEAFF
>TRBV14|TRBJ2-1|NA
CASSQTGSYNEQFF
>TRBV10-3|TRBJ1-2|NA
CATTWGSGYTF
>TRBV6-6|TRBJ1-1|NA
CASSLTGTEAFF
>TRBV4-2|TRBJ2-3|TRBD2
CASSQRTSASTDTQYF
>TRBV6-5|TRBJ2-5|NA
CASSFRQARQETQYF
>TRBV3-1/TRBV3-2|TRBJ1-5|TRBD1
CASSRGTASNQPQHF
>TRBV5-5|TRBJ2-1|TRBD2
CASSLTTSGGGNEQFF
>TRBV9|TRBJ1-6|NA
CASSVQGNSPLHF
>TRBV28|TRBJ1-3|NA
CASSFRRAAGGATIYF
>TRBV12-3/TRBV12-4|TRBJ1-2|NA
CASSSGVDGYTF
>TRBV28|TRBJ1-2|NA
CASTLGGQGLIYYGYTF
>TRBV12-3/TRBV12-4|TRBJ1-2|NA
CASSLGGGEGYTF
>TRBV6-5|TRBJ2-5|NA
CASSPGNQETQYF
>TRBV7-9|TRBJ2-7|TRBD2
CASSFWSSGSDTYEQYF
>TRBV6-2/TRBV6-3|TRBJ2-2|NA
CASSQYHRDSSTGELFF
>TRBV5-1|TRBJ2-7|NA
CASSQQGGFEQYF
>TRBV21-1|TRBJ1-2|NA
CASSTRRARANYGYTF
>TRBV7-2|TRBJ2-5|NA
CASSPQGGREETQYF
>TRBV5-1|TRBJ1-2|NA
CASSLIACCLKNYGYTF
>TRBV7-8|TRBJ2-7|NA
CASSLTPSYEQYF
>TRBV28|TRBJ2-1|NA
CASSPSRGRGNEQFF
>TRBV9|TRBJ2-1|NA
CASSVASASSYNEQFF
>TRBV4-3|TRBJ2-4|NA
CASSQQEGSDIQYF
>TRBV27|TRBJ2-1|NA
CASSSLEGYDEQFF
>TRBV6-5|TRBJ1-2|TRBD1
CASSSGQGSYGYTF
>TRBV5-4|TRBJ2-2|NA
CASSLAAYANTGELFF
>TRBV3-1/TRBV3-2|TRBJ2-6|NA
CASSPPASGANVLTF
>TRBV24-1|TRBJ1-2|NA
CATSDRNRELGASYGYTF
>TRBV10-3|TRBJ1-1|NA
CAISQGGEAFF
>TRBV4-3|TRBJ2-1|TRBD2
CASSHELAGDEQFF
>TRBV6-6|TRBJ2-5|NA
CASSPPVAETQYF
>TRBV6-6|TRBJ1-2|TRBD1
CASSYQQGWDNYGYTF
>TRBV28|TRBJ2-7|TRBD2
CASSFRRLAANYEQYF
>TRBV6-5|TRBJ1-1|NA
CASSYSPSRTEAFF
>TRBV11-2|TRBJ2-3|NA
CASSRLTDTQYF
>TRBV30|TRBJ1-2|NA
CAWGRDRPYGYTF
>TRBV3-1/TRBV3-2|TRBJ1-4|TRBD1
CASSSRTGGEKLFF
>TRBV2|TRBJ1-2|NA
CASSDSNYGYTF
>TRBV27|TRBJ1-6|TRBD1
CASTQGTVYNSPLHF
>TRBV29-1|TRBJ2-7|NA
CSVRGRGAPYEQYF
>TRBV29-1|TRBJ1-2|NA
CSVVAGHGYTF
>TRBV28|TRBJ1-1|NA
CASSLGQMNTEAFF
>TRBV11-2|TRBJ2-7|NA
CASRVFRHEQYF
>TRBV30|TRBJ1-6|NA
CAWSEPGYNSPLHF
>TRBV11-2|TRBJ1-1|NA
CASSLGLGTYTEAFF
>TRBV24-1|TRBJ2-5|NA
CATSEPGLGETQYF
>TRBV3-1/TRBV3-2|TRBJ1-2|NA
CASSHTGMVGYGYTF